This passage covers 23 T cell receptor beta chains from one sample sequenced in a study of cytomegalovirus exposure and HLA in healthy donors. The PCR used 60 Vbeta and 13 Jbeta primers. Profiled with immunoSEQ multiplex PCR; TCRdb holds only in-frame clones, not every one. Here the sample spans around 270,000 clones, 75% to 85% being singletons. The sample consisted of PBMCs. These receptors all stem from a girl aged 2-10 years in good health and CMV-seronegative.

The chain recombines TRBV9 with TRBJ1-1; D is perhaps TRBD1 (5 bases). Trimming left V 4 bases short and J 4 bases short, with 11 bases between. CDR1 is SGDLS and CDR2 is YYNGEE in the germline V gene. The CDR3 spans 13 residues. CDR3 nucleotide sequence: TGTGCCAGCAGCAAACAGGAGGGCACTGAAGCTTTCTTT. The encoded protein is CASSKQEGTEAFF.

The chain joins TRBV6-1 to TRBJ2-7; 8 nucleotides align to TRBD1. J gave up 0 bases and V 2 bases, and 6 bases lay outside the gene matches. The CDR3 loop spans 16 amino acids. The germline CDR1 and CDR2 sequences are MNHNS and SASEGT. The CDR3 DNA reads TGTGCCAGCAGTGAAAGAGCAGGGGGCAACTCCTACGAGCAGTACTTC. It is translated as CASSERAGGNSYEQYF.

This chain connects TRBV18 to TRBJ2-7; the match to TRBD1 covers 8 bases. Trimming cost V 6 bases and J 3 bases; bases outside gene matches: 4. This CDR3 contains 13 residues. Germline V gene sequence: CDR1 KGHSH, CDR2 LQKENI. CDR3 protein: CASSGQEDYEQYF. CDR3 nucleotides: TGTGCCAGCTCGGGACAGGAGGACTACGAGCAGTACTTC.

This rearrangement joins TRBV9 to TRBJ2-3, with TRBD2 matching over 12 bases. J lost 4 bases, V lost 0 bases, and 9 bases had no gene match. CDR3 length equals 18 residues. Per the germline V gene, CDR1 is SGDLS and CDR2 is YYNGEE. CDR3 sequence: CASSVATASGGGADTQYF. DNA of the CDR3: TGTGCCAGCAGCGTAGCTACGGCTAGCGGGGGGGGCGCAGATACGCAGTATTTT.

The gene calls are TRBV28 and TRBJ1-2; no clear D gene. CDR1 and CDR2 from the germline V gene are MDHEN and SYDVKM. Trimming took 6 bases from V and 5 from J, leaving 10 bases between them. The CDR3 covers 12 residues. The CDR3 loop reads CASRRLSYGYTF. DNA for the CDR3: TGTGCCAGCAGGAGGCTCTCGTATGGCTACACCTTC.

The V and J genes are TRBV9 and TRBJ1-1; no clear D gene. V shed 3 bases and J shed 2 bases, with 8 bases lying between them. CDR3 length: 13 residues. Germline CDR1 is SGDLS and CDR2 is YYNGEE. CDR3 nucleotide sequence: TGTGCCAGCAGCGATGCGAGTAACACTGAAGCTTTCTTT. Protein sequence: CASSDASNTEAFF.

The chain uses TRBV4-2 and TRBJ2-3, with 8 bases that match TRBD2. Germline V gene lookup returns CDR1 LGHNA and CDR2 YNFKEQ. This CDR3 has 18 amino acids. J was trimmed by 3 bases and V by 0 bases; bases with no gene match: 11. This CDR3 reads CASSQEFHSGGKTDTQYF. For the CDR3, the DNA is TGTGCCAGCAGCCAAGAGTTCCACTCGGGAGGGAAGACAGATACGCAGTATTTT.

The chain is built from TRBV30 and TRBJ1-1; 9 bases agree with TRBD1. CDR3 size: 14 residues. Germline assignment: CDR1 GTSNPN and CDR2 SVGIG (reference sequence). The V segment lost 1 base and the J segment 4 bases; nucleotides outside the gene matches: 4. The CDR3 is CAWSGTGAGTEAFF. CDR3 sequence (DNA): TGTGCCTGGAGTGGGACAGGGGCGGGCACTGAAGCTTTCTTT. Full variable domain (outside the CDR3, taken from reference TRBV30 and TRBJ1-1): SQTIHQWPATLVQPVGSPLSLECTVEGTSNPNLYWYRQAAGRGLQLLFYSVGIGQISSEVPQNLSASRPQDRQFILSSKKLLLSDSGFYLCAWSGTGAGTEAFFGQGTRLTVV.

The gene calls are TRBV9 and TRBJ2-6; D call uncertain. This CDR3 has 17 amino acids. Trimming removed 2 bases at V and 0 bases at J, with 12 bases between. The germline gives CDR1 SGDLS, CDR2 YYNGEE. The DNA for the CDR3 is TGTGCCAGCAGCGTTTTAGCTTTTAGCTCTGGGGCCAACGTCCTGACTTTC. Residues: CASSVLAFSSGANVLTF.

This clone was seen a single time. The chain is built from TRBV4-1 and TRBJ1-1, with D perhaps TRBD1 (5 bases). Trimming took off 0 bases at V and 3 bases at J, with 14 bases between the two ends. CDR1 and CDR2 (germline): MGHRA, YSYEKL. The CDR3 covers 16 residues. The chain's CDR3 is CASSQDGAGLYTEAFF. As DNA, the CDR3 is TGCGCCAGCAGCCAAGATGGCGCAGGGCTGTACACTGAAGCTTTCTTT.

This sequence joins TRBV2 and TRBJ2-7, with TRBD1 matching over 9 bases. V lost 6 bases, J lost 3 bases, and 9 bases stayed unmatched. In germline, CDR1 is SNHLY, CDR2 FYNNEI. This CDR3 comprises 15 residues. CDR3 residues: CASRGRGQGIYEQYF. DNA for the CDR3: TGTGCCAGCAGAGGAAGGGGACAGGGTATCTACGAGCAGTACTTC.

This clone was found once. V usage is TRBV2 and J usage is TRBJ2-4, with TRBD2 matching 8 bases. Trimming took 6 bases from V and 5 from J; bases not matched to a gene: 3. This CDR3 spans 13 amino acids. Germline assignment: CDR1 SNHLY and CDR2 FYNNEI. CDR3 sequence (DNA): TGTGCCAGCAGGACCGGGAGGGAAAACATTCAGTACTTC. It codes for CASRTGRENIQYF.

The J gene is TRBJ1-1, the V gene TRBV9; 8 bases fit TRBD1. The CDR3 runs 15 residues. The V and J ends lost 4 bases and 3 bases, in that order; junction bases with no gene match: 8. The germline gives CDR1 SGDLS, CDR2 YYNGEE. The CDR3 spells CASSPPRQGYTEAFF. The CDR3 coding sequence is TGTGCCAGCAGCCCCCCTCGACAGGGGTACACTGAAGCTTTCTTT.

The count of this clone is one. The V and J genes are TRBV18 and TRBJ1-4; D perhaps matches TRBD1 (6 bases). Deletions cut 6 bases from V and 6 bases from J, with 14 bases between. Germline CDR1 is KGHSH and CDR2 is LQKENI. This CDR3 is 14 amino acids long. The CDR3 sequence is CASSLGQSDEKLFF. CDR3 bases: TGTGCCAGCTCGCTAGGACAGTCGGATGAAAAACTGTTTTTT.

The CDR3 DNA follows: TGTGCCAGCAGCTTAGAGGTCGGGCGGGACTATGGCTACACCTTC. It yields the protein CASSLEVGRDYGYTF. V usage is TRBV7-9 and J usage is TRBJ1-2; D is unclear. The V and J ends lost 1 base and 3 bases respectively, with 12 bases between them. Germline lookup yields CDR1 SEHNR and CDR2 FQNEAQ (reference sequence). The CDR3 is made up of 15 amino acids.

This sequence joins TRBV2 and TRBJ2-5; the D gene is possibly TRBD2 (6 bases). Between the trimmed V and J ends, which lost 6 bases and 2 bases, there was a span of 13 bases. In germline, CDR1 is SNHLY, CDR2 FYNNEI. The CDR3 is made up of 14 amino acids. As DNA, the CDR3 is TGTGCCAGCAGGGAACTTAGCGGTCAAGAGACCCAGTACTTC. This codes for CASRELSGQETQYF. Combining the CDR3 with reference TRBV2 and TRBJ2-5 gives the whole variable domain EPEVTQTPSHQVTQMGQEVILRCVPISNHLYFYWYRQILGQKVEFLVSFYNNEISEKSEIFDDQFSVERPDGSNFTLKIRSTKLEDSAMYFCASRELSGQETQYFGPGTRLLVL.

As for this clone: Different DNA sequences within this sample yield the same CDR3. This chain connects TRBV6-1 to TRBJ2-7; 7 nucleotides align to TRBD2. Germline-derived CDR1 and CDR2 are MNHNS and SASEGT. After removal of 10 bases from V and 3 bases from J, the junction contained 9 bases not matched to a gene. This CDR3 comprises 13 residues. In DNA, the CDR3 is TGTGCCATCTCCGGGACTAACTTCTACGAGCAGTACTTC. Translating gives CAISGTNFYEQYF.

This chain connects TRBV28 to TRBJ2-7; TRBD2 matches at 11 bases. After removal of 4 bases from V and 0 bases from J, the junction contained 11 bases not matched to a gene. The length of the CDR3 is 18 residues. Germline CDR1 is MDHEN and CDR2 is SYDVKM. CDR3 bases: TGTGCCAGCAGTTCGATGCGACTAGCGGGGACCCTCTCCTACGAGCAGTACTTC. It codes for CASSSMRLAGTLSYEQYF. The variable domain in full, completed from reference TRBV28 and TRBJ2-7, reads DVKVTQSSRYLVKRTGEKVFLECVQDMDHENMFWYRQDPGLGLRLIYFSYDVKMKEKGDIPEGYSVSREKKERFSLILESASTNQTSMYLCASSSMRLAGTLSYEQYFGPGTRLTVT.

The chain uses TRBV14 and TRBJ2-7; TRBD2 aligns across 8 bases. The germline V gene encodes CDR1 SGHDN and CDR2 FVKESK. This CDR3 has 14 residues. V lost 3 bases and J lost 4; bases outside the gene matches: 5. This chain's CDR3 is CASSHSGGRYEQYF. The CDR3 bases are TGTGCCAGCAGCCACTCGGGGGGGCGTTACGAGCAGTACTTC.

The chain is built from TRBV30 and TRBJ2-1, with D possibly matching TRBD1 (6 bases). The ends were cut back, 2 bases at V and 9 bases at J, with 20 bases in the middle. Germline-derived CDR1 and CDR2 are GTSNPN and SVGIG (reference sequence). The CDR3 consists of 15 residues. CDR3 region: CAWSFVGARSGEQFF. Here the CDR3 DNA reads TGTGCCTGGAGTTTCGTGGGGGCGCGGTCGGGTGAGCAGTTCTTC.

V and J are TRBV18 and TRBJ2-5; 7 bases are shared with TRBD2. CDR1 and CDR2 (germline): KGHSH, LQKENI. CDR3 length equals 17 residues. The V and J ends lost 2 bases and 7 bases, in that order; junction bases with no gene match: 16. This CDR3 reads CASSPSPAGLIPGTQYF. For the CDR3, the DNA is TGTGCCAGCTCACCATCCCCTGCGGGACTAATTCCGGGGACCCAGTACTTC.

The chain has TRBV7-9 and TRBJ1-1, with D perhaps TRBD1 (5 bases). Germline-derived CDR1 and CDR2 are SEHNR and FQNEAQ (reference sequence). V was pared by 6 bases and J by 5 bases, with 13 bases between. The CDR3 is 13 amino acids. Here the CDR3 reads CASSHGAGTEAFF. Here the CDR3 DNA reads TGTGCCAGCAGTCATGGGGCCGGGACTGAAGCTTTCTTT.

The genes are TRBV28 and TRBJ2-5; D is possibly TRBD2 (6 bases). The V end lost 2 bases, the J end lost 5 bases, and 21 bases lay between the germline ends. Germline loops: CDR1 MDHEN, CDR2 SYDVKM. This CDR3 comprises 17 residues. CDR3 DNA: TGTGCCAGCAGTTTACTCCGAATCGGAGGGGTCGGGGAGACCCAGTACTTC. It yields the protein CASSLLRIGGVGETQYF.